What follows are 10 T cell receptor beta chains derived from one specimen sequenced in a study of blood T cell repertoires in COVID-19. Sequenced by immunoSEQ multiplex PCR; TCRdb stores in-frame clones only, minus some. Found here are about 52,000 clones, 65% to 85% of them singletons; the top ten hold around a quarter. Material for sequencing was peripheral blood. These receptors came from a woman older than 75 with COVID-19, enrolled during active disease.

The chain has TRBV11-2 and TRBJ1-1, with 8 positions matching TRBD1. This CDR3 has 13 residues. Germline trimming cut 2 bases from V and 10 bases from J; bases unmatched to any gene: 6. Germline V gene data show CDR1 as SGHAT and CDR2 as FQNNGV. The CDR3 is CASSLPDRVGAFF. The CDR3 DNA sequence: TGTGCCAGCAGCTTACCGGACAGGGTTGGAGCTTTCTTT.

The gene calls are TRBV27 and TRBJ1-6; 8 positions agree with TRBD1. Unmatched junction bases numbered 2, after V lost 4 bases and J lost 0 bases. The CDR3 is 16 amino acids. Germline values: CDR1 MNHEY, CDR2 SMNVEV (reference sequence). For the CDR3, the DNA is TGTGCCAGCAGTTGGGACAGGAGCTCCTATAATTCACCCCTCCACTTT. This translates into CASSWDRSSYNSPLHF.

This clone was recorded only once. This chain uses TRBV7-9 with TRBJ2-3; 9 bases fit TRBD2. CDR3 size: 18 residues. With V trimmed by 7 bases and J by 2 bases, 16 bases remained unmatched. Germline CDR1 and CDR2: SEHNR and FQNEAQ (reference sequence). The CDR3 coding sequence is TGTGCCAGCAAACCGACCAAATCGACTAGCGGATTCACAGATACGCAGTATTTT. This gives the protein CASKPTKSTSGFTDTQYF.

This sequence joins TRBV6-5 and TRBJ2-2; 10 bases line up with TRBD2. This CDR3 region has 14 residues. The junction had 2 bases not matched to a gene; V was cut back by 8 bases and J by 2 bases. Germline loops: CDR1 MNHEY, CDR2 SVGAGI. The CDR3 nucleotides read TGTGCCAGCCGGACTAGCGGTAACACCGGGGAGCTGTTTTTT. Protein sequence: CASRTSGNTGELFF.

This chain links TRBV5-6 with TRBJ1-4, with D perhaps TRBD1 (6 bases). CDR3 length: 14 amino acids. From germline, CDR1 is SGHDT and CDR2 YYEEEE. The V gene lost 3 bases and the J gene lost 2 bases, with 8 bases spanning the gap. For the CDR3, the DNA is TGTGCCAGCAGCTATAGGGGGACTAATGAAAAACTGTTTTTT. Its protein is CASSYRGTNEKLFF.

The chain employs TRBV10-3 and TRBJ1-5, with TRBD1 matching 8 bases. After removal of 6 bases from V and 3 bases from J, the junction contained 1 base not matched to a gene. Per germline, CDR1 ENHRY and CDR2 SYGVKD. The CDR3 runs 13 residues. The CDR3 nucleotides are TGTGCCATCAGGGGACAGGACAATCAGCCCCAGCATTTT. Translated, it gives CAIRGQDNQPQHF.

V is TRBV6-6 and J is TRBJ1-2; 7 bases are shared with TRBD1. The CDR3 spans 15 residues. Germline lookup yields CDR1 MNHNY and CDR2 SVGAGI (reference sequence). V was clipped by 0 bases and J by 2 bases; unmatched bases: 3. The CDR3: CASSYSWGQNYGYTF. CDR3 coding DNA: TGTGCCAGCAGTTACTCCTGGGGACAGAACTATGGCTACACCTTC.

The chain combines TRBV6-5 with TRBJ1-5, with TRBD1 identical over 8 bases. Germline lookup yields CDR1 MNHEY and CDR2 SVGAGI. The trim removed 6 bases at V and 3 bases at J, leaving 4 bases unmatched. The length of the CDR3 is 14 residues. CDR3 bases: TGTGCCAGCAGGCAGGGGGCGGACAATCAGCCCCAGCATTTT. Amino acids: CASRQGADNQPQHF.

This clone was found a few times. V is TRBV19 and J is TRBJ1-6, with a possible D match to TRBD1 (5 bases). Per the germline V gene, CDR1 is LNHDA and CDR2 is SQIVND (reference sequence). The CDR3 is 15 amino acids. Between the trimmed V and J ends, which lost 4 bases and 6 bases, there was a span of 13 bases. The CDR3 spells CASSTASGINSPLHF. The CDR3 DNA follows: TGTGCCAGTAGTACCGCGTCAGGGATTAATTCACCCCTCCACTTT.

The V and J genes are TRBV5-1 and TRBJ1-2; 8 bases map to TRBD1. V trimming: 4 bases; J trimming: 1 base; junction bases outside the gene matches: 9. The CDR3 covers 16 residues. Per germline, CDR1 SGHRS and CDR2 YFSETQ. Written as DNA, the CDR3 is TGCGCCAGCAGCCGATCGACAGGGGATAATAACTATGGCTACACCTTC. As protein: CASSRSTGDNNYGYTF.